Given below is one TCR beta chain in context. Its antigen remains unknown. This sample is drawn from a study of T cell responses to AZD1222 COVID-19 vaccine. Study-wide results and caveats: Most donors were white British and more were female, and clonal diversity was possibly underestimated.

The assay was immunoSEQ multiplex PCR, and TCRdb's table has in-frame clones only and misses some. The repertoire consists of 150,000 to 200,000 clones, with about 90% occurring once and the leading ten covering roughly 10%. Sequences were derived from peripheral blood, sampled 28 days after the second AZD1222 dose. This TCR was recovered from an adult who received the AZD1222 COVID-19 vaccine.

In DNA form, the CDR3 reads TGTGCCAGCAGCTCCAAAGGACAACGATACTATGGCTACACCTTC. The encoded protein is CASSSKGQRYYGYTF. This sequence joins TRBV5-6 and TRBJ1-2; maybe TRBD1 (5 bases). V dropped 3 bases and J dropped 3 bases, with 15 bases sitting between them. This CDR3 has 15 residues. Germline V gene sequence: CDR1 SGHDT, CDR2 YYEEEE.